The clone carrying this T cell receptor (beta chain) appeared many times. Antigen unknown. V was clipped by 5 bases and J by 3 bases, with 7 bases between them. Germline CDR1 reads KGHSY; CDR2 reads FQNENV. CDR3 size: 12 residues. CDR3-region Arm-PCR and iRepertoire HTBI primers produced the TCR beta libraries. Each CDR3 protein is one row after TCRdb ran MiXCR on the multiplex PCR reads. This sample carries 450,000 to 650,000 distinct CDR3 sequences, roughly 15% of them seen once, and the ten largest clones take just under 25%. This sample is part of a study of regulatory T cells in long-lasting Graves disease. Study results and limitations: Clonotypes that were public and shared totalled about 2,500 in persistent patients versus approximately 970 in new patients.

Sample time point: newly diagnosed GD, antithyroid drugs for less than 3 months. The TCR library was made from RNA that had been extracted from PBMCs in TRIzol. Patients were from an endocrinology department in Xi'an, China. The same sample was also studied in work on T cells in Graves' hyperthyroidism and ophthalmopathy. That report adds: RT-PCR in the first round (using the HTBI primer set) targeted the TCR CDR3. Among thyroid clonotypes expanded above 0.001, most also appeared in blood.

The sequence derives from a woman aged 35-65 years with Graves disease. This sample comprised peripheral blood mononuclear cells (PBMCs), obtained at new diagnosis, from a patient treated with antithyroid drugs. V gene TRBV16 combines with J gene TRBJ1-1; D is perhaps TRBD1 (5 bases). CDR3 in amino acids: CASSAGDTEAFF. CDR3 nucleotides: TGTGCCAGCAGCGCGGGGGACACTGAAGCTTTCTTT.